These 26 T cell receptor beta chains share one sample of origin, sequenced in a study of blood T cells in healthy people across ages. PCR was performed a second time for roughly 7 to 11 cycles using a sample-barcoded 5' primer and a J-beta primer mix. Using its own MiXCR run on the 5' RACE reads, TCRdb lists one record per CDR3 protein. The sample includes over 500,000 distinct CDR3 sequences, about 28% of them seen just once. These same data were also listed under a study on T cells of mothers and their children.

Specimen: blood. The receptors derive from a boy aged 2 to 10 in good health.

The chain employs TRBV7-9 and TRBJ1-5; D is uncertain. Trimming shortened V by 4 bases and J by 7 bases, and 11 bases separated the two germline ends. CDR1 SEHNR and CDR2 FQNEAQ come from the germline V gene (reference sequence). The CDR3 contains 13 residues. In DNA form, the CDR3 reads TGTGCCAGCAGCTCGGAAAGGGAGCAGCCCCAGCATTTT. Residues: CASSSEREQPQHF.

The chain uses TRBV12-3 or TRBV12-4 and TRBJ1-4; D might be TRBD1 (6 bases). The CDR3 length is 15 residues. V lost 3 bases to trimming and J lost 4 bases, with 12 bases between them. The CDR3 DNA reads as TGTGCCAGCAGTTTGATGACAGGCCGTAATGAAAAACTGTTTTTT. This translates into CASSLMTGRNEKLFF.

The CDR3 loop is CAISDRLDEQFF. The CDR3 nucleotides are TGTGCCATCAGTGATCGGCTCGATGAGCAGTTCTTC. The rearrangement uses TRBV10-3 and TRBJ2-1; no clear D. The V end lost 3 bases, the J end lost 8 bases, and 8 bases lay between the germline ends. The CDR3 loop spans 12 amino acids. Germline values: CDR1 ENHRY, CDR2 SYGVKD.

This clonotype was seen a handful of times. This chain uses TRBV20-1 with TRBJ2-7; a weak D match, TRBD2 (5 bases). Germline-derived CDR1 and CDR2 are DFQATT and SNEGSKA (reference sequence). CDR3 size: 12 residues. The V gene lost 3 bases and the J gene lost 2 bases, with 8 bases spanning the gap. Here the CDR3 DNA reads TGCAGTGCTAGGGACTCCACCTACGAGCAGTACTTC. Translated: CSARDSTYEQYF.

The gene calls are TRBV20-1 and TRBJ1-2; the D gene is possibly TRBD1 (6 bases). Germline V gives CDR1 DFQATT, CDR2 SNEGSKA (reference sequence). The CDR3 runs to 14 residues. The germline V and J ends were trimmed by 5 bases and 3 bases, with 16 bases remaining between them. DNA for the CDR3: TGCAGTGCTTTGTCGGACAGTGGTGACTATGGCTACACCTTC. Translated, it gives CSALSDSGDYGYTF.

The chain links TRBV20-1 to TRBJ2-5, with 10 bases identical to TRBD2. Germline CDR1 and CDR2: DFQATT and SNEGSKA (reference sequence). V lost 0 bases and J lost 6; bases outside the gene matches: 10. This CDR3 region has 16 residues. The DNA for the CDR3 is TGCAGTGCTAGAGATCCTAAGCGGGGGGGCGGGCAGACCCAGTACTTC. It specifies CSARDPKRGGGQTQYF.

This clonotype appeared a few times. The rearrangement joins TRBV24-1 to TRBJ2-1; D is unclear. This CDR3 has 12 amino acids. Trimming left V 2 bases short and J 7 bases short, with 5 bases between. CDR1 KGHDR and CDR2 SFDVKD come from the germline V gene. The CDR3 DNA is TGTGCCACCAGTGATTACGGAAATGAGCAGTTCTTC. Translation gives CATSDYGNEQFF.

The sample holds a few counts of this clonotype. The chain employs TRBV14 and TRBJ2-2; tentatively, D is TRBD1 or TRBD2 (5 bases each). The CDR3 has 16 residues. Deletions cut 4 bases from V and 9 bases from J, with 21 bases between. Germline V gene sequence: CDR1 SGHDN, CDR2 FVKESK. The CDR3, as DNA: TGTGCCAGCAGCCGCACCGGGACCGAGAAGGTCCGGGAGCTGTTTTTT. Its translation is CASSRTGTEKVRELFF.

The CDR3 protein is CASSLTGFGDTEAFF. For the CDR3, the DNA is TGCGCCAGCAGCCTGACAGGGTTCGGGGACACTGAAGCTTTCTTT. The chain is built from TRBV5-1 and TRBJ1-1; 7 bases fit TRBD1. The V and J ends lost 4 bases and 3 bases, in that order; junction bases with no gene match: 9. CDR3 length equals 15 residues. The germline CDR1 and CDR2 sequences are SGHRS and YFSETQ.

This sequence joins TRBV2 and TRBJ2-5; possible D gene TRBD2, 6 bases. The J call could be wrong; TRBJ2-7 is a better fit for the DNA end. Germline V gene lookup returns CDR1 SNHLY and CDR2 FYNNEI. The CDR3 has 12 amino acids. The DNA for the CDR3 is TGTGCCAGTCGTGGAGGGACCTACGAGCAGTACTTC. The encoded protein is CASRGGTYEQYF.

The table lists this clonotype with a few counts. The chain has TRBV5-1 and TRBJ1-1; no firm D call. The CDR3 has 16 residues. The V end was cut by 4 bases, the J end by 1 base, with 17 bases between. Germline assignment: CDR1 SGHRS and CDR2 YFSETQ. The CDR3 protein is CASSPRKGLKNTEAFF. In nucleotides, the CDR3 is TGCGCCAGCAGCCCTCGTAAGGGTTTGAAGAACACTGAAGCTTTCTTT.

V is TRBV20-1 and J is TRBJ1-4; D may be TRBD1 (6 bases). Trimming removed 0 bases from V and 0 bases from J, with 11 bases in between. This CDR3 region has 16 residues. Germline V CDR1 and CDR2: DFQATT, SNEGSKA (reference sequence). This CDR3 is CSARDRTAATNEKLFF. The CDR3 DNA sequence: TGCAGTGCTAGAGATCGGACAGCCGCAACTAATGAAAAACTGTTTTTT.

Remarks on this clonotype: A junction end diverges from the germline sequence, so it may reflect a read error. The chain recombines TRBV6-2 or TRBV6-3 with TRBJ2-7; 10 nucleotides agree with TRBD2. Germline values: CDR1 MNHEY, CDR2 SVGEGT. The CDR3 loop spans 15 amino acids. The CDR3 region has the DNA TGTGCCAGCAGTTCCCGGACTAGCGGAAGATACGAGCAGCACTTC. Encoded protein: CASSSRTSGRYEQHF.

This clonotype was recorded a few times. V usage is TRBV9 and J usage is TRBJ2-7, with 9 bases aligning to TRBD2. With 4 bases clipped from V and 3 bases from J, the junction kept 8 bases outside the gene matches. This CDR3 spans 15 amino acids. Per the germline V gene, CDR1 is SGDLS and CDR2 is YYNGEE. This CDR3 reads CASSSTSGINYEQYF. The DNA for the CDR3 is TGTGCCAGCAGCTCGACTAGCGGAATCAACTACGAGCAGTACTTC.

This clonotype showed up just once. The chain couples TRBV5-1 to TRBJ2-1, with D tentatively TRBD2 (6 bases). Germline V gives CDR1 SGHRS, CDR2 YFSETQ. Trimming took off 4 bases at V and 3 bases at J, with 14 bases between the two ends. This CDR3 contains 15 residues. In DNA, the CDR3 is TGCGCCAGCAGCGGAACTAGCTCCAACTACAATGAGCAGTTCTTC. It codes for CASSGTSSNYNEQFF.

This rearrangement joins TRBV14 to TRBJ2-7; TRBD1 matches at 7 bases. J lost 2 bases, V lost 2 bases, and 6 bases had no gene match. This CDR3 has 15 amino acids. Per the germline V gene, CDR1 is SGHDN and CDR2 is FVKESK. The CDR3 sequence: CASSQIQGTAYEQYF. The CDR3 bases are TGTGCCAGCAGCCAAATACAGGGGACGGCCTACGAGCAGTACTTC.

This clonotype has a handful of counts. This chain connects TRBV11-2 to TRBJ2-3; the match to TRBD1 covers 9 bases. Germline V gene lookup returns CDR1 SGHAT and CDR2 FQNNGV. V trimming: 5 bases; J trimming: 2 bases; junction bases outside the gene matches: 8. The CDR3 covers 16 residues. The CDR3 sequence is CASSPWTGAYTDTQYF. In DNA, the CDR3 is TGTGCCAGCAGCCCTTGGACAGGGGCGTACACAGATACGCAGTATTTT.

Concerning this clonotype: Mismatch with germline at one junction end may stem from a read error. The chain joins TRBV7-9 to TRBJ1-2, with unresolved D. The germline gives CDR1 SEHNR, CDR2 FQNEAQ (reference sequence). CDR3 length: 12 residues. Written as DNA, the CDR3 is TGTGCCAGCAGCTTATCTAACTATGGCTACCCCTTC. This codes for CASSLSNYGYPF.

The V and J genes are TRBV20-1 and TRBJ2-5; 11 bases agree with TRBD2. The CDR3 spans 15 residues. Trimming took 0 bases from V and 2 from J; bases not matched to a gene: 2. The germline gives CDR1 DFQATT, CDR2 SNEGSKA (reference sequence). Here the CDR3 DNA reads TGCAGTGCTAGAGATGGGACTAGCGGACAAGAGACCCAGTACTTC. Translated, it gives CSARDGTSGQETQYF.

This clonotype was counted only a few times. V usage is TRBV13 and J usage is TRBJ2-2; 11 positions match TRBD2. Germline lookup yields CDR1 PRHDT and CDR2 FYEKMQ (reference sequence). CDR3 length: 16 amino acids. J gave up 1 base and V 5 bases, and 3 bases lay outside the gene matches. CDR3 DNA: TGTGCCAGCAGCCCGGGACTAGCGGAGAACACCGGGGAGCTGTTTTTT. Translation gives CASSPGLAENTGELFF. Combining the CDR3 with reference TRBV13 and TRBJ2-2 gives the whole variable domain AAGVIQSPRHLIKEKRETATLKCYPIPRHDTVYWYQQGPGQDPQFLISFYEKMQSDKGSIPDRFSAQQFSDYHSELNMSSLELGDSALYFCASSPGLAENTGELFFGEGSRLTVL.

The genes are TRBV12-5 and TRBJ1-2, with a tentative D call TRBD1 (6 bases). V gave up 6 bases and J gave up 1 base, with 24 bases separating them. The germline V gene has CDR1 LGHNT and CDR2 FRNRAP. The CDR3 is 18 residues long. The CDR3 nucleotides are TGTGCTAGTGGGACCCAGGGGCATCCCTTCTACTTTAACTATGGCTACACCTTC. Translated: CASGTQGHPFYFNYGYTF.

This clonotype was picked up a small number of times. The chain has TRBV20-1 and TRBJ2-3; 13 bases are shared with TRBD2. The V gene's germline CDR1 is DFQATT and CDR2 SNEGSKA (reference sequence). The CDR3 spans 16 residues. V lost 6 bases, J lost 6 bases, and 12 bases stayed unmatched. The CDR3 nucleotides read TGCAGTGCCAAAATCACTAGCGGGGGGGCCGTCGATACGCAGTATTTT. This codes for CSAKITSGGAVDTQYF.

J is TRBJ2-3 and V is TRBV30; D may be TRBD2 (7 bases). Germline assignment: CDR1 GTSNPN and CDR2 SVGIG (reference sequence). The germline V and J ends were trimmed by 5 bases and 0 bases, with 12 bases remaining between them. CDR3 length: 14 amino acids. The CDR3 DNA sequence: TGTGCCTGGGGGGGGGCAGCTAGCACAGATACGCAGTATTTT. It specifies CAWGGAASTDTQYF. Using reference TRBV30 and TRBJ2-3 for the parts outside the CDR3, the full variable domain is SQTIHQWPATLVQPVGSPLSLECTVEGTSNPNLYWYRQAAGRGLQLLFYSVGIGQISSEVPQNLSASRPQDRQFILSSKKLLLSDSGFYLCAWGGAASTDTQYFGPGTRLTVL.

The DNA for the CDR3 is TGTGCCAGCAGCTTGTCGGCAGGCTACTACTACGAGCAGTACTTC. Translating it yields CASSLSAGYYYEQYF. This chain connects TRBV5-5 to TRBJ2-7; D gene uncertain. The length of the CDR3 is 15 residues. V dropped 1 base and J dropped 3 bases, with 14 bases sitting between them. Germline V lookup: CDR1 SGHKS, CDR2 YYEKEE (reference sequence).

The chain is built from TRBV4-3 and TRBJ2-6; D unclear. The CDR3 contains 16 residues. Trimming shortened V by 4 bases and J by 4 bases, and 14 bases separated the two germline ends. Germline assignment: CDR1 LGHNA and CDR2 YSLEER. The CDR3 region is CASSLLGSVGANVLTF. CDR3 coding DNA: TGCGCCAGCAGCCTACTCGGGTCGGTGGGGGCCAACGTCCTGACTTTC.

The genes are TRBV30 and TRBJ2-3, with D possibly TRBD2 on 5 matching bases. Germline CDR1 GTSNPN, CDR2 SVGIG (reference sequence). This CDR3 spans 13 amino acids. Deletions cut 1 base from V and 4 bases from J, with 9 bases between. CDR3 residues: CAWSAGLADTQYF. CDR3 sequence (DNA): TGTGCCTGGAGTGCCGGACTCGCAGATACGCAGTATTTT.